This TCR beta chain was recovered during a study of CD8+CD57+ T cells in acquired aplastic anemia. Whole-study context: Sorted CD4+ and CD8+ cells yielded about 3 ug of DNA on average. CD4+ reads averaged around 10 million in healthy donors. Study-wide findings and caveats: Shared by patients and controls, nearly 30 CD8+ CDR3s were abundant in patients.

The CDR3 spans 9 residues. Germline V lookup: CDR1 KGHDR, CDR2 SFDVKD. With 9 bases removed from V and 6 bases from J, the gap between germline ends came to 5 bases. Turning to this clonotype: No antigen is known for it.

Genomic DNA acted as the template from which TCR beta VDJ combination and CDR3 sequence profiling were carried out. MiXCR, applied by TCRdb to the reads, yields one record per CDR3 protein. The repertoire holds about 68,000 distinct CDR3 sequences, with 54% as singletons. The sequence derives from a human donor in good health, serving as a control. Sequencing was done on a sample of sorted CD4+, CD8+, or CD8+CD57+ T cells (not recorded which) from PBMCs. This chain joins TRBV24-1 and TRBJ2-7; unclear D gene. CDR3 bases: TGTGCCACCCTTGGCGAGCAGTACTTC. This sequence encodes CATLGEQYF.